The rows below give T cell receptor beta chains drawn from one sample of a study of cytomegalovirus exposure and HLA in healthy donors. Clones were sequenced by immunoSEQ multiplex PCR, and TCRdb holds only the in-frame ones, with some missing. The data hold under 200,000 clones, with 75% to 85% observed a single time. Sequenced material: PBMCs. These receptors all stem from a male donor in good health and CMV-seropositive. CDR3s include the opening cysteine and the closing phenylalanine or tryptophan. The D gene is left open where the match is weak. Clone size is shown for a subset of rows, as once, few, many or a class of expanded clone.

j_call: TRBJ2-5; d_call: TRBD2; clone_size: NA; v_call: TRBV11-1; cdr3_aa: CASSPSGGPTETQYF; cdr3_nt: TGTGCCAGCAGCCCTAGCGGGGGCCCCACGGAGACCCAGTACTTC
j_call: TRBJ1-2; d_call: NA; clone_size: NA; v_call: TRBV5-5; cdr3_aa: CASSFTLRESNYGYTF; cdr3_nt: TGTGCCAGCAGCTTTACACTCAGGGAATCTAACTATGGCTACACCTTC
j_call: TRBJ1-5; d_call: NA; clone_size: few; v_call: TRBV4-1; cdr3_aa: CASSAWPGGSNQPQHF; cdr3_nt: TGCGCCAGCAGCGCCTGGCCCGGCGGTAGCAATCAGCCCCAGCATTTT
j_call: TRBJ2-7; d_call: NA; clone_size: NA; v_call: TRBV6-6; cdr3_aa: CASGTGHPYEQYF; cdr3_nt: TGTGCCAGCGGCACGGGACACCCTTACGAGCAGTACTTC
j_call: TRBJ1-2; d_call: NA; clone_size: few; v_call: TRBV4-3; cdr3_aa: CASSQDSFYGYTF; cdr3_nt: TGCGCCAGCAGCCAGGACAGTTTCTATGGCTACACCTTC
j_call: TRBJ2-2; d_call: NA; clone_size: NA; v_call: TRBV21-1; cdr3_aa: CASSKSGVAGELFF; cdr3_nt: TGTGCCAGCAGCAAAAGCGGGGTGGCCGGGGAGCTGTTTTTT
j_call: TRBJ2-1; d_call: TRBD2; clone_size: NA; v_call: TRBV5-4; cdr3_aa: CASRRGSDEQFF; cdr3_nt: TGTGCCAGCCGGCGGGGGAGCGATGAGCAGTTCTTC
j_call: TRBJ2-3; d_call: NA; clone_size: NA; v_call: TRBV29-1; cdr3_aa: CSSLQASTDTQYF; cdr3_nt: TGCAGCTCGTTACAGGCCAGCACAGATACGCAGTATTTT
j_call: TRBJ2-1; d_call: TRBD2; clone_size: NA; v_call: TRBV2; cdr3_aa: CASSGLAGGEGFF; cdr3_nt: TGTGCCAGCAGTGGACTAGCGGGGGGTGAGGGGTTCTTC
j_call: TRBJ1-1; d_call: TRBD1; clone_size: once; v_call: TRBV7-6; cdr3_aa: CASSLGDRGVTEAFF; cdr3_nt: TGTGCCAGCAGCTTAGGGGACAGGGGAGTCACTGAAGCTTTCTTT
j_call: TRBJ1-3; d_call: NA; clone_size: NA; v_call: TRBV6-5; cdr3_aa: CASSSRAGAGNTIYF; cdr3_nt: TGTGCCAGCAGCTCCAGGGCTGGGGCTGGAAACACCATATATTTT
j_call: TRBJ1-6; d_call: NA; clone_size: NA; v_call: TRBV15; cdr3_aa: CATSTPEGDSPLHF; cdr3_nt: TGTGCCACCAGCACCCCCGAGGGGGATTCACCCCTCCACTTT
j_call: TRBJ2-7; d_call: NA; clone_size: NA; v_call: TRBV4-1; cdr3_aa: CASSLPEGGQQYF; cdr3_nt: TGCGCCAGCAGCCTTCCGGAGGGAGGCCAGCAGTACTTC
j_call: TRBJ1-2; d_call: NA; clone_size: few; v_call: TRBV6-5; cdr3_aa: CASSPGNNYGYTF; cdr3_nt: TGTGCCAGCAGTCCGGGAAACAACTATGGCTACACCTTC
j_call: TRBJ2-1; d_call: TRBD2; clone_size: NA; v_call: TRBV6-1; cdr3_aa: CASSDPGLAGAYNEQFF; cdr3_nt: TGTGCCAGCAGTGACCCGGGACTAGCGGGGGCCTACAATGAGCAGTTCTTC
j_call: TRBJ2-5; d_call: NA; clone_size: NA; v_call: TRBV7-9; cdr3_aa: CASSHSQGTQYF; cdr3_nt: TGTGCCAGCAGCCATAGCCAGGGGACCCAGTACTTC
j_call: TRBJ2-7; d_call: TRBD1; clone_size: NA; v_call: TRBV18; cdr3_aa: CASSGNRDSTYEQYF; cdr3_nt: TGTGCCAGCTCTGGGAACCGGGACAGTACCTACGAGCAGTACTTC